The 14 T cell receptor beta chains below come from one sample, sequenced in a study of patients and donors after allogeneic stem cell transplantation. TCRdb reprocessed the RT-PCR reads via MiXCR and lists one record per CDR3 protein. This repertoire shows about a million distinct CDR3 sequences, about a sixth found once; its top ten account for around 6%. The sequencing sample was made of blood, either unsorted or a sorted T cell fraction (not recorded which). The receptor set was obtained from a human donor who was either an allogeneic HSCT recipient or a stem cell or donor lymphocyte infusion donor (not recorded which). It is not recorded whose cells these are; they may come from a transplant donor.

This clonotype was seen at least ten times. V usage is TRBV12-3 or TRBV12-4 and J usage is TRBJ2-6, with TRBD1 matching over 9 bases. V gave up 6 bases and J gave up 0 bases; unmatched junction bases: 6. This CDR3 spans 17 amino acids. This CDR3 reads CASSSGTGSSGANVLTF. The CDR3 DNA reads TGTGCCAGCAGCTCCGGGACAGGGAGCTCTGGGGCCAACGTCCTGACTTTC.

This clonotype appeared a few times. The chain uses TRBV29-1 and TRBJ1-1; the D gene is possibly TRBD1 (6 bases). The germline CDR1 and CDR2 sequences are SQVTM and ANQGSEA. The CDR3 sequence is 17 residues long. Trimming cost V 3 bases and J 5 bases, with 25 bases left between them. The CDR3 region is CSVEGTLGGRVRTEAFF. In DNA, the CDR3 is TGCAGCGTTGAGGGAACCCTAGGGGGGCGCGTTCGGACTGAAGCTTTCTTT.

The CDR3 DNA reads as TGTGCCAGCAGCGACGGGACTAGCGGGAGTCGGGCAGAGACCCAGTACTTC. Translated, it gives CASSDGTSGSRAETQYF. The V call is TRBV7-9, the J call TRBJ2-5; TRBD2 matches at 14 bases. Trimming took 5 bases from V and 4 from J; bases not matched to a gene: 9. Germline-derived CDR1 and CDR2 are SEHNR and FQNEAQ (reference sequence). The CDR3 is 17 amino acids. The full variable domain, rest sourced from reference TRBV7-9 and TRBJ2-5, is DTGVSQNPRHKITKRGQNVTFRCDPISEHNRLYWYRQTLGQGPEFLTYFQNEAQLEKSRLLSDRFSAERPKGSFSTLEIQRTEQGDSAMYLCASSDGTSGSRAETQYFGPGTRLLVL.

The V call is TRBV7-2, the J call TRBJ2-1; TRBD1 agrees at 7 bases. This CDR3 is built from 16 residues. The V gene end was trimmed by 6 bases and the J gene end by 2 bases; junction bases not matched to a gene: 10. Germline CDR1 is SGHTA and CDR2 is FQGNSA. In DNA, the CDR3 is TGTGCCAGCAGTCAGGACAGGTTGAGGACCTACAATGAGCAGTTCTTC. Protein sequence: CASSQDRLRTYNEQFF.

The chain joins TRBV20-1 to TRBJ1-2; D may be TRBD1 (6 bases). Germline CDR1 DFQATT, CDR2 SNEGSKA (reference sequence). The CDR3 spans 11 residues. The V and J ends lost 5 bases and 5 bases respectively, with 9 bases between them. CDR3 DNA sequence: TGCAGTGCTGCGGACAGATATGGCTACACCTTC. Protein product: CSAADRYGYTF.

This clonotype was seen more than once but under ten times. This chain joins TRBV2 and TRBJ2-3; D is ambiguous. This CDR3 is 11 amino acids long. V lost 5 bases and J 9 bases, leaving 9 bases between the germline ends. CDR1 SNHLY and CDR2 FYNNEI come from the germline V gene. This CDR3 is CASSSAVTQYF. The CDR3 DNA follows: TGTGCCAGCAGTTCGGCGGTGACGCAGTATTTT.

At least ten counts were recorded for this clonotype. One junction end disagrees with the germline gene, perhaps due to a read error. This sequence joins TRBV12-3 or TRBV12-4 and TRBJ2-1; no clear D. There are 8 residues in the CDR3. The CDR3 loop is CASSLENF. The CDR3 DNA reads TGTGCCAGCAGTTTAGAGAACTTC.

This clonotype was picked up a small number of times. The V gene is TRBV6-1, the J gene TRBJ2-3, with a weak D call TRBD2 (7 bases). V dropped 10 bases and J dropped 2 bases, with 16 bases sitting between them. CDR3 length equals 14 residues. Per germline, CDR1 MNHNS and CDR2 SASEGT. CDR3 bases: TGTGCCATTGGGGGGAGGGGGAACACAGATACGCAGTATTTT. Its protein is CAIGGRGNTDTQYF.

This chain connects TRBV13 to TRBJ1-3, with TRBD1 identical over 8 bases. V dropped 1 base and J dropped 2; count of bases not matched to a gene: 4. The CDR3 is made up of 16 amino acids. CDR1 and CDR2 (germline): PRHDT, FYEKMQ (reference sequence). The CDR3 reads CASSLETGQAGNTIYF. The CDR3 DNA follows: TGTGCCAGCAGCTTAGAAACGGGACAGGCTGGAAACACCATATATTTT.

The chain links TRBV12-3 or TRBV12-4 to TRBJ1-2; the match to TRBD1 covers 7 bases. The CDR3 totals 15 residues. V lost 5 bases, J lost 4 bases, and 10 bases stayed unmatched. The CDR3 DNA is TGTGCCAGCAGTCCCACAGGGGCCCTTGGCTATGGCTACACCTTC. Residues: CASSPTGALGYGYTF.

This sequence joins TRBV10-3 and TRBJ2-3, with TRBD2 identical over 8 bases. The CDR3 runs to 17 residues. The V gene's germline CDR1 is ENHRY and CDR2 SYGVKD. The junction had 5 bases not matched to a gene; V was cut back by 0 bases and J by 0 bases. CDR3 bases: TGTGCCATCAGTGAGTCGAGGACTAGCCCTAGCACAGATACGCAGTATTTT. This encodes CAISESRTSPSTDTQYF.

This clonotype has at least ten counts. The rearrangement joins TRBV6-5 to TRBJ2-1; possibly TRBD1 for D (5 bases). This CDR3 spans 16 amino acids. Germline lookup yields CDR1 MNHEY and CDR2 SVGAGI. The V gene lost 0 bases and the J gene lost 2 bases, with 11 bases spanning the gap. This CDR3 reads CASSYSTGAAYNEQFF. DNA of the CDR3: TGTGCCAGCAGTTACTCGACTGGGGCGGCCTACAATGAGCAGTTCTTC.

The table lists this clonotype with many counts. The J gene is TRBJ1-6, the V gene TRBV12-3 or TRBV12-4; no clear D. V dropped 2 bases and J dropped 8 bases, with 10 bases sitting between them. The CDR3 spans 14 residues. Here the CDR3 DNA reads TGTGCCAGCAGTTTACTGTCCCAAGATTCACCCCTCCACTTT. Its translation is CASSLLSQDSPLHF.

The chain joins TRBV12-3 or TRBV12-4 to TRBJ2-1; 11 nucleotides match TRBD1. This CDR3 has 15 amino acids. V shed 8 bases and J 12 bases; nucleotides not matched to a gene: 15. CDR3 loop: CASAPLGTGGGGQFF. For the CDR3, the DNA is TGTGCCAGCGCCCCCCTCGGGACAGGGGGTGGGGGGCAGTTCTTC.